The 9 T cell receptor beta chains reported below all come from one sample, sequenced in a study of T cell clones after liver transplantation. The table came from immunoSEQ multiplex PCR; TCRdb's copy has only in-frame clones and leaves some out. The sample consists of 75,000 to 95,000 clones, 84% of them appearing once. Sequencing was performed on CD4+ T cells from blood, taken around 48 months after liver transplant. Receptors originate from a human patient who received a liver transplant. Some T cells may have originated in the graft donor.

CDR3 loop: CATRQVRTEAFF. For the CDR3, the DNA is TGTGCCACACGACAGGTACGAACTGAAGCTTTCTTT. The chain carries TRBV6-6 and TRBJ1-1; possibly TRBD1 for D (6 bases). The V gene's germline CDR1 is MNHNY and CDR2 SVGAGI (reference sequence). V was pared by 10 bases and J by 5 bases, with 14 bases between. The CDR3 has 12 residues.

This chain uses TRBV6-6 with TRBJ1-6; D is uncertain. The CDR3 runs 15 residues. Germline V gene sequence: CDR1 MNHNY, CDR2 SVGAGI (reference sequence). V was shortened by 2 bases and J by 1 base, with 6 bases between the two germline ends. The CDR3 reads CASSYEVSYNSPLHF. In nucleotides, the CDR3 is TGTGCCAGCAGTTACGAGGTGTCCTATAATTCACCCCTCCACTTT.

This rearrangement joins TRBV9 to TRBJ1-2; no reliable D call. Germline V gives CDR1 SGDLS, CDR2 YYNGEE. Trimming left V 5 bases short and J 3 bases short, with 29 bases between. The CDR3 loop spans 19 amino acids. The CDR3 is CASRPPHPSPIKDDYGYTF. The CDR3 DNA is TGTGCCAGCAGGCCCCCACATCCCTCACCGATCAAGGACGACTATGGCTACACCTTC.

The chain uses TRBV5-1 and TRBJ1-3; no reliable D call. This CDR3 comprises 14 residues. Germline V gene data show CDR1 as SGHRS and CDR2 as YFSETQ. Trimming removed 4 bases from V and 3 bases from J, with 11 bases in between. The CDR3 here is CASSPRTDGNTIYF. The CDR3 DNA sequence: TGCGCCAGCAGCCCCCGGACGGATGGAAACACCATATATTTT.

J is TRBJ1-2 and V is TRBV30; weak D call: TRBD1 (6 bases). This CDR3 is built from 14 residues. Trimming cost V 0 bases and J 6 bases, with 14 bases left between them. Germline-derived CDR1 and CDR2 are GTSNPN and SVGIG (reference sequence). CDR3 sequence reads: CAWSVVRGANGYTF. The DNA for the CDR3 is TGTGCCTGGAGTGTGGTTCGGGGGGCTAATGGCTACACCTTC.

The chain carries TRBV7-2 and TRBJ2-1; TRBD2 matches 11 bases. The CDR3 is 15 residues long. From germline, CDR1 is SGHTA and CDR2 FQGNSA. Unmatched junction bases numbered 6, after V lost 5 bases and J lost 6 bases. In DNA form, the CDR3 reads TGTGCCAGCAGCCTGGGGACTAGCGGCGGCAATGAGCAGTTCTTC. The encoded protein is CASSLGTSGGNEQFF.

The chain couples TRBV18 to TRBJ1-5, with D perhaps TRBD1 (5 bases). V dropped 5 bases and J dropped 3 bases, with 11 bases sitting between them. Germline V gene sequence: CDR1 KGHSH, CDR2 LQKENI. The CDR3 has 14 residues. In nucleotides, the CDR3 is TGTGCCAGCTCAGGGGCCGGTAACAATCAGCCCCAGCATTTT. Protein product: CASSGAGNNQPQHF.

The rearrangement joins TRBV5-6 to TRBJ1-2; D gene uncertain. The CDR3 runs to 12 residues. The V gene lost 4 bases and the J gene lost 4 bases, with 8 bases spanning the gap. Germline V CDR1 and CDR2: SGHDT, YYEEEE. The CDR3 coding sequence is TGTGCCAGCAGCCCGGGCCGCTATGGCTACACCTTC. This encodes CASSPGRYGYTF.

This rearrangement joins TRBV19 to TRBJ2-3, with 12 bases fitting TRBD2. Trimming removed 8 bases from V and 7 bases from J; junction bases left unmatched: 13. CDR1 and CDR2 from the germline V gene are LNHDA and SQIVND (reference sequence). The CDR3 extends over 16 amino acids. Here the CDR3 DNA reads TGTGCCAGTTACGACGCTAGCGGGGGGGGGTCCCATACGCAGTATTTT. Translation: CASYDASGGGSHTQYF.